This TCR beta chain was profiled in a study of Ad26.COV2.S vaccination and SARS-CoV-2 variants. Study-level results: Breadth and depth estimates from TCRs may understate total T cell responses.

CDR3 length: 15 amino acids. Germline V gene sequence: CDR1 LGHNA, CDR2 YSLEER. V lost 3 bases and J 6 bases, leaving 15 bases between the germline ends. Assay: immunoSEQ multiplex PCR; the TCRdb copy retains only in-frame clones and omits some. The sample records 350,000 to 600,000 clones, 89% being singletons. Specified treatment: roughly 18 received Ad26.COV2.S at low or high dose, single or two shots; about 5 received placebo; per-sample allocation not given. Each sample was drawn 63 days after the first injection (of vaccine or placebo). With respect to this clone: Its antigen is not identified.

This sequence joins TRBV4-3 and TRBJ2-4, with D perhaps TRBD1 or TRBD2 (6 bases each). The input for sequencing was peripheral blood, taken in a trial of Ad26.COV2.S vaccine versus placebo. This TCR was recovered from a person between 18 and 59 years old who received the Ad26.COV2.S COVID-19 vaccine or a placebo. The CDR3, as DNA: TGCGCCAGCAGCCAGGGGGGCGGGTTGGGAAACATTCAGTACTTC. Residues: CASSQGGGLGNIQYF.